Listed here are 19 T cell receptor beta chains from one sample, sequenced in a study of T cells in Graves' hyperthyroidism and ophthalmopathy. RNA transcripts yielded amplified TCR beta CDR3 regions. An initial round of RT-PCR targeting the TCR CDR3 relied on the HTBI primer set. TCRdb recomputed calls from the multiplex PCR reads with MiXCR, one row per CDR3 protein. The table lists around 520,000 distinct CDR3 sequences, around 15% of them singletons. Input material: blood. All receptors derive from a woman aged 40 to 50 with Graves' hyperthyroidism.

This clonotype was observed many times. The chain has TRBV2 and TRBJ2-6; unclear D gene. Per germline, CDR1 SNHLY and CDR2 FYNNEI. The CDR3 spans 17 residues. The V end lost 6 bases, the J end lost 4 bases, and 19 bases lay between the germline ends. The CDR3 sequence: CASSATENSFGANVLTF. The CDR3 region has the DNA TGTGCCAGCAGCGCAACGGAGAACAGCTTCGGGGCCAACGTCCTGACTTTC. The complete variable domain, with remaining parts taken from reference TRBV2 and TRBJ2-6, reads EPEVTQTPSHQVTQMGQEVILRCVPISNHLYFYWYRQILGQKVEFLVSFYNNEISEKSEIFDDQFSVERPDGSNFTLKIRSTKLEDSAMYFCASSATENSFGANVLTFGAGSRLTVL.

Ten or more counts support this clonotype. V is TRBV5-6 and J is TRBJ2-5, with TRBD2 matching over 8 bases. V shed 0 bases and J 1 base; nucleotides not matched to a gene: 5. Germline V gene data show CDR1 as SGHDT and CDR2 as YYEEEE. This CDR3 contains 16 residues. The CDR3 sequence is CASSLAVAGPQETQYF. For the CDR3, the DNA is TGTGCCAGCAGCTTGGCAGTAGCGGGGCCCCAAGAGACCCAGTACTTC.

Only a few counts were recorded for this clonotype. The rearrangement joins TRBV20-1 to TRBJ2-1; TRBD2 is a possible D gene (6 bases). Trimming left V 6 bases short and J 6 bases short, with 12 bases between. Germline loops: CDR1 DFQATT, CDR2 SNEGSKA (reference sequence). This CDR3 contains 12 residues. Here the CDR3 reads CSARDSLNEQFF. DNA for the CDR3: TGCAGTGCACGGGACTCCCTCAATGAGCAGTTCTTC.

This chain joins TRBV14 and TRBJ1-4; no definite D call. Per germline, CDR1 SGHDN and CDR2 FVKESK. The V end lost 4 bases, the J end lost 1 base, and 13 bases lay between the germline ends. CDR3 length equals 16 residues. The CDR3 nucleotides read TGTGCCAGCAGCCTACGACCGACGGGAACTAATGAAAAACTGTTTTTT. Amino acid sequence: CASSLRPTGTNEKLFF.

CDR3 nucleotides: TGTGCCAGCAGCCTAGAGGGACTAGCGGGAGACGATGAGCAGTTCTTC. This translates into CASSLEGLAGDDEQFF. This chain connects TRBV12-3 or TRBV12-4 to TRBJ2-1, with 14 bases identical to TRBD2. Trimming at V came to 6 bases and at J to 8 bases, leaving 9 bases not matched to a gene. This CDR3 has 16 amino acids.

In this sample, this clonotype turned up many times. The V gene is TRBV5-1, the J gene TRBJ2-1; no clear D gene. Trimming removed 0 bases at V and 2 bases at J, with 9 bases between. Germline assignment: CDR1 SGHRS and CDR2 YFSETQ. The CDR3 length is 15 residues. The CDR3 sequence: CASSLAGVTYNEQFF. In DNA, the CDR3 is TGCGCCAGCAGCTTGGCTGGGGTCACCTACAATGAGCAGTTCTTC.

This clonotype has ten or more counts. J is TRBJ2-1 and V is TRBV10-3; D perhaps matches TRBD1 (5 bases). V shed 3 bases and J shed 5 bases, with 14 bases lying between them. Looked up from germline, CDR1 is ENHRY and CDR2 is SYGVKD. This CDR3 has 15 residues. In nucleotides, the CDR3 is TGTGCCATCAGTGATCCGTCAGGGCAGGACAATGAGCAGTTCTTC. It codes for CAISDPSGQDNEQFF.

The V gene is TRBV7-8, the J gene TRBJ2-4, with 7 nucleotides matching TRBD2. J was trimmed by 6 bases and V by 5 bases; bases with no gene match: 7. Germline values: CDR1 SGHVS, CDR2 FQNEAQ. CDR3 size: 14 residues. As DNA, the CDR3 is TGTGCCAGCAGCCCGGGGAGGGAGAGAAACATTCAGTACTTC. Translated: CASSPGRERNIQYF.

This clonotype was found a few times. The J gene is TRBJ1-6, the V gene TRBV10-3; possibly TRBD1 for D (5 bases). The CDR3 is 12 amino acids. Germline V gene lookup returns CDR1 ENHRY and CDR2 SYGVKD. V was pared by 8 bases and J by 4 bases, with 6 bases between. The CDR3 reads CAIGTYNSPLHF. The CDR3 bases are TGTGCCATCGGGACTTATAATTCACCCCTCCACTTT.

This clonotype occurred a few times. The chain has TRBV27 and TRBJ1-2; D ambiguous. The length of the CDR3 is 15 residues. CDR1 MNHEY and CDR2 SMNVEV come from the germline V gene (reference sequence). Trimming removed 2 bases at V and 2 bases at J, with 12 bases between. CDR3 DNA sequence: TGTGCCAGCAGTTTAAAGGGCGGCTTGAACTATGGCTACACCTTC. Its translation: CASSLKGGLNYGYTF.

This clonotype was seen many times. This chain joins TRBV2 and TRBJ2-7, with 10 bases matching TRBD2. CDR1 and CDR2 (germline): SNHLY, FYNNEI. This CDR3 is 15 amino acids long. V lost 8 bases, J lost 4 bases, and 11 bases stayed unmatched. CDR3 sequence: CASLVEASGSYEQYF. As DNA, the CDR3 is TGTGCCAGCCTCGTGGAAGCTAGCGGGAGTTACGAGCAGTACTTC.

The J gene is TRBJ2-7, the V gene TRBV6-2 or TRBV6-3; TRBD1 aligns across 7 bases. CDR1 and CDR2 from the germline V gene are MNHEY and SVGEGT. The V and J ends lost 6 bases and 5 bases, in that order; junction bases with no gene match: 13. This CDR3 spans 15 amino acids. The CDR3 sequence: CASSLVDRVVNEQYF. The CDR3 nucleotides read TGTGCCAGCAGCCTTGTAGACAGGGTAGTCAACGAGCAGTACTTC.

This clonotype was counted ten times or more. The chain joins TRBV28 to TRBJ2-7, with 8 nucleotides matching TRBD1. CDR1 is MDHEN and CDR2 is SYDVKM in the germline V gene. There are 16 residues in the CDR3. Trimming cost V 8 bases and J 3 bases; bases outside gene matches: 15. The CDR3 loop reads CASLTLRDRSHYEQYF. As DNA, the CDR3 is TGTGCCAGCCTTACTCTCCGGGACAGGAGTCACTACGAGCAGTACTTC.

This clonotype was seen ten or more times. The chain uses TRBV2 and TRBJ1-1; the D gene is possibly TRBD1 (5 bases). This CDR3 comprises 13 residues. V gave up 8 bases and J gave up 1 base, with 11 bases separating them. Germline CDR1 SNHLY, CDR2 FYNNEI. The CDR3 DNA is TGTGCCAGCGGGGGGAGGGCGAACACTGAAGCTTTCTTT. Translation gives CASGGRANTEAFF.

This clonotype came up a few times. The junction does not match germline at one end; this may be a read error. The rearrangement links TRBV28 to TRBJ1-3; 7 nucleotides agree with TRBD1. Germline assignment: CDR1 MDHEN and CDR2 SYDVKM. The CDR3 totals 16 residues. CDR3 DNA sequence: TGTACCAGCAGTCAAGACAGGGCCATTAGTGGAAACACCATATATTTT. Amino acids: CTSSQDRAISGNTIYF. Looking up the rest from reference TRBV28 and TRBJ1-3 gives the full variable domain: DVKVTQSSRYLVKRTGEKVFLECVQDMDHENMFWYRQDPGLGLRLIYFSYDVKMKEKGDIPEGYSVSREKKERFSLILESASTNQTSMYLCTSSQDRAISGNTIYFGEGSWLTVV.

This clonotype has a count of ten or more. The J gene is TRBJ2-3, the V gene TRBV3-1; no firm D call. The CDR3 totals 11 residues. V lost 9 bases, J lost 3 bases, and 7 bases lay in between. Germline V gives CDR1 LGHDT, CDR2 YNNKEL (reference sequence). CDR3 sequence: CASGSTDTQYF. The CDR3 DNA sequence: TGTGCCAGTGGCTCTACAGATACGCAGTATTTT.

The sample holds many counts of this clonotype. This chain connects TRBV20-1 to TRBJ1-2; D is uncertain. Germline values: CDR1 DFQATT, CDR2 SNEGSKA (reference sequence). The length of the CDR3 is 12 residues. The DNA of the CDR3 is TGCAGAGATACATCCCCCAGATATGGCTACACCTTC. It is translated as CRDTSPRYGYTF.

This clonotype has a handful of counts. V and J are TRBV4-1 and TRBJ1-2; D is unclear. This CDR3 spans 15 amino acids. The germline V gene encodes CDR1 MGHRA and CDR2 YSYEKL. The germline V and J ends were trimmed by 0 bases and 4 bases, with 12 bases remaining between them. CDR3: CASSQDVTAAYGYTF. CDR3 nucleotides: TGCGCCAGCAGCCAAGATGTAACAGCAGCCTATGGCTACACCTTC.

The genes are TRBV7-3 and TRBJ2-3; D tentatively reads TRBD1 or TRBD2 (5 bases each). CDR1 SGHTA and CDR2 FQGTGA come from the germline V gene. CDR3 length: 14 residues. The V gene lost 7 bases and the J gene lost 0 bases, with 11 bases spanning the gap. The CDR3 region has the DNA TGTGCCAGCAAGTACGGGGCAAGCACAGATACGCAGTATTTT. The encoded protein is CASKYGASTDTQYF.